This T cell receptor beta chain was documented in a study of shared clonotypes between healthy human individuals. V gave up 5 bases and J gave up 4 bases; unmatched junction bases: 8. The CDR3 loop spans 15 amino acids. The germline V gene encodes CDR1 SEHNR and CDR2 FQNEAQ (reference sequence). Each PCR replicate from the sorted subsets contained about 200 ng DNA, which is about 30,000 T cell genomes. Profiling relied on immunoSEQ multiplex PCR, and the TCRdb table lists in-frame clones only, not all of them. In the table there are under 1,900,000 clones, approximately 98.5% of which are singletons.

The TCR was taken from a man aged 25 to 45 in good health. This rearrangement joins TRBV7-9 to TRBJ2-3, with 8 bases fitting TRBD1. Sequenced: naive CD4+ T cells sorted from blood. Subset defined: CD45RA+ positively selected. CDR3 DNA sequence: TGTGCCAGCAGCGACCCGCAGGGGGCGGCAGATACGCAGTATTTT. This sequence encodes CASSDPQGAADTQYF.